Shown below are 3 T cell receptor beta chains from a single sample sequenced in a study of blood T cell repertoires in COVID-19. TCRdb's table, derived via immunoSEQ multiplex PCR, lists solely in-frame clones and lacks some. The sample yields hundreds of thousands of clones, around 89% seen once. What was sequenced was PBMCs or T cells enriched from blood (not recorded which). These receptors all stem from a young man who had recovered from COVID-19.

This clone has only one observation. The V gene is TRBV7-7, the J gene TRBJ2-5; 14 positions match TRBD2. In germline, CDR1 is SSHAT, CDR2 FNYEAQ (reference sequence). With 4 bases clipped from V and 2 bases from J, the junction kept 3 bases outside the gene matches. This CDR3 is 16 amino acids long. The CDR3 DNA sequence: TGTGCCAGCAGCTCGGGACTAGCGGGGGCACAAGAGACCCAGTACTTC. Translated, it gives CASSSGLAGAQETQYF.

The J gene is TRBJ1-5, the V gene TRBV6-4; 7 bases align to TRBD1. CDR1 and CDR2 (germline): MRHNA, SNTAGT. After removal of 2 bases from V and 5 bases from J, the junction contained 15 bases not matched to a gene. There are 18 residues in the CDR3. The CDR3 is CASSDPSSPTGMHQPQHF. In DNA, the CDR3 is TGTGCCAGCAGTGACCCCTCGTCCCCGACAGGGATGCATCAGCCCCAGCATTTT.

The chain employs TRBV19 and TRBJ2-2, with 9 nucleotides matching TRBD1. The CDR3 has 15 amino acids. Unmatched junction bases numbered 1, after V lost 1 base and J lost 4 bases. CDR1 is LNHDA and CDR2 is SQIVND in the germline V gene (reference sequence). The CDR3 bases are TGTGCCAGTAGTATAGGGGACAGGGTCACCGGGGAGCTGTTTTTT. Protein product: CASSIGDRVTGELFF.